This T cell receptor beta chain was sequenced during a study of T cell repertoires in cytomegalovirus infection. For the study at large: Selection of CMV epitopes for the study included recently identified HLA-C-restricted and well-studied HLA-B-restricted ones. CMV infection and matching HLA type were both indicated by public TCR beta signatures.

TCRdb called the reads again in MiXCR, with one record for every CDR3 protein. The table records about 220,000 distinct CDR3 sequences, around 35% of them present only once. Comment on this clonotype: Antigen specificity is unknown.

General study points: Pooled public TCR beta family frequency picked out CMV carriers with the relevant HLA. Predominance within the ex vivo response was attributable to HLA-C-restricted CMV-specific TCR beta clonotypes.

This CDR3 is 15 amino acids long. With V trimmed by 5 bases and J by 6 bases, 10 bases remained unmatched. Germline lookup yields CDR1 SNHLY and CDR2 FYNNEI. This clonotype was obtained from a human donor in good health (CMV status not recorded). Some clones in this sample may be carry-over from other donors' samples. The source material was CD8+ T cells from cultured PBMCs, sampled from culture after CMV antigen stimulation. This chain connects TRBV2 to TRBJ1-5, with 7 bases matching TRBD1. As DNA, the CDR3 is TGTGCCAGCAGTTCACCAGACAGGGCTGGTCAGCCCCAGCATTTT. The encoded protein is CASSSPDRAGQPQHF.